The T cell receptor (beta chain) under discussion was sequenced for a study of blood T cells in healthy people across ages. Study outcomes and limitations: In long-lived donors, naive CD4+ cell counts and diversity exceeded those of aged donors.

V dropped 4 bases and J dropped 4 bases, with 13 bases sitting between them. Germline V gene data show CDR1 as MDHEN and CDR2 as SYDVKM. The CDR3 runs 14 residues. In the case of this clonotype: Its antigen is unknown.

A second roughly 7 to 12 cycle PCR used barcoded and J-beta primers. Every sample produced at least 3 million CDR3-containing paired-end reads. MiXCR was run by TCRdb on the 5' RACE reads, yielding one entry per CDR3 protein. The repertoire includes some 780,000 distinct CDR3 sequences, about 61% of them detected once, and around 25% sits in the top ten. The J gene is TRBJ1-2, the V gene TRBV28, with D perhaps matching TRBD1 (5 bases). The clonotype comes from a man aged 40-50 years in good health. Material for sequencing was blood. The CDR3 DNA reads as TGTGCCAGCAGTTCGCCAGGGACGGCCTATGGCTACACCTTC. Amino acid sequence: CASSSPGTAYGYTF.